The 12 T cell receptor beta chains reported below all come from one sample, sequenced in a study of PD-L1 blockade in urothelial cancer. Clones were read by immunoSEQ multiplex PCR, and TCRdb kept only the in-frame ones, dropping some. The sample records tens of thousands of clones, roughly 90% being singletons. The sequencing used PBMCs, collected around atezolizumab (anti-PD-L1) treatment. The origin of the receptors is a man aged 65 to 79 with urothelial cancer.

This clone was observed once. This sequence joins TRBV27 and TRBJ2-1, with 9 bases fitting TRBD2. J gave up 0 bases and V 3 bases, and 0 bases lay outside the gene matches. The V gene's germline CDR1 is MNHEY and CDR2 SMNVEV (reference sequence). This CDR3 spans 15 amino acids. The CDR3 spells CASSLTSGSYNEQFF. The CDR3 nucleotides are TGTGCCAGCAGTTTGACTAGCGGCTCCTACAATGAGCAGTTCTTC.

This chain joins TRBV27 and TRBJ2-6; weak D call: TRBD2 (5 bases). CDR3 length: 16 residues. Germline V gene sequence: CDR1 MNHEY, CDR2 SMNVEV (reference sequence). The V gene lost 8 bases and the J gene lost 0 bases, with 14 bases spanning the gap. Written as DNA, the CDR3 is TGTGCCAGCGGCCCATTGAGGGTCTCTGGGGCCAACGTCCTGACTTTC. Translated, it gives CASGPLRVSGANVLTF.

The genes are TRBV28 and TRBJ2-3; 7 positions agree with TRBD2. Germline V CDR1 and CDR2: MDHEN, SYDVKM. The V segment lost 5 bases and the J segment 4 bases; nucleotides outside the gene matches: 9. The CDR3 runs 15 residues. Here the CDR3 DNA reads TGTGCCAGCAGTCCCACGGGAGCGGGGTCAGATACGCAGTATTTT. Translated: CASSPTGAGSDTQYF.

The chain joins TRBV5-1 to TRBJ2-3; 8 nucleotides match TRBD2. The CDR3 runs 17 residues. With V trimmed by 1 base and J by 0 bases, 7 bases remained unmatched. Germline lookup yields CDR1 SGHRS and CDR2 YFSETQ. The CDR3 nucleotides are TGCGCCAGCAGCTTGAGGGGACTAGTACTCAGCACAGATACGCAGTATTTT. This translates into CASSLRGLVLSTDTQYF.

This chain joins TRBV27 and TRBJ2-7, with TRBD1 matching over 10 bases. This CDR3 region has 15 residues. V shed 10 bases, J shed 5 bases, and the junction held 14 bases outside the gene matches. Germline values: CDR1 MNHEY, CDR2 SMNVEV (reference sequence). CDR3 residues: CATSFLGTGAHEQYF. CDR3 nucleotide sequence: TGTGCCACCTCATTTCTCGGGACAGGGGCCCACGAGCAGTACTTC.

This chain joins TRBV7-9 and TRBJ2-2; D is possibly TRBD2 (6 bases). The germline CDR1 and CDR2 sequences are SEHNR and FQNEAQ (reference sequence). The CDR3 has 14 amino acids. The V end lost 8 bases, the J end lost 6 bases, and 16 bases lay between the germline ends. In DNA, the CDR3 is TGTGCCAGCGGTCGACTAGTATCACCCGGGGAGCTGTTTTTT. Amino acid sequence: CASGRLVSPGELFF.

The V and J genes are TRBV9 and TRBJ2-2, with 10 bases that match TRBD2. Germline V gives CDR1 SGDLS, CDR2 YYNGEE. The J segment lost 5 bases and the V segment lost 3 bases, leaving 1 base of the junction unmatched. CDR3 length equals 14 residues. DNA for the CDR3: TGTGCCAGCAGCGGTAGCGGGAGGACCGGGGAGCTGTTTTTT. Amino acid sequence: CASSGSGRTGELFF.

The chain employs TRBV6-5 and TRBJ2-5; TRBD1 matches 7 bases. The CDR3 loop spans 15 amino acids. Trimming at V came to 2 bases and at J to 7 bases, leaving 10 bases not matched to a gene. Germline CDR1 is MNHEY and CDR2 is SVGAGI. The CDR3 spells CASSYPLGAGGTQYF. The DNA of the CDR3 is TGTGCCAGCAGTTACCCCCTTGGCGCAGGGGGGACCCAGTACTTC.

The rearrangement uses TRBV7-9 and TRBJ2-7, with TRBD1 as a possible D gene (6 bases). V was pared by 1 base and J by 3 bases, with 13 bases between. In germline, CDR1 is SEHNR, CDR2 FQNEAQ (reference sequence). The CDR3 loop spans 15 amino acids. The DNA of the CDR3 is TGTGCCAGCAGCTTAGAGGGGGACGGAGGCTACGAGCAGTACTTC. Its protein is CASSLEGDGGYEQYF.

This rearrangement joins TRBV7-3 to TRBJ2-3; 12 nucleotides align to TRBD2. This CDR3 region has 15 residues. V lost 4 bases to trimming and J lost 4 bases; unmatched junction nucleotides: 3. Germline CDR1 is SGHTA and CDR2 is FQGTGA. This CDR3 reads CASSSSGRVADTQYF. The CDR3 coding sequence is TGTGCCAGCAGCTCTAGCGGGAGGGTAGCAGATACGCAGTATTTT. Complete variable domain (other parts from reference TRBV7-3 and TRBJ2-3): GAGVSQTPSNKVTEKGKYVELRCDPISGHTALYWYRQSLGQGPEFLIYFQGTGAADDSGLPNDRFFAVRPEGSVSTLKIQRTERGDSAVYLCASSSSGRVADTQYFGPGTRLTVL.

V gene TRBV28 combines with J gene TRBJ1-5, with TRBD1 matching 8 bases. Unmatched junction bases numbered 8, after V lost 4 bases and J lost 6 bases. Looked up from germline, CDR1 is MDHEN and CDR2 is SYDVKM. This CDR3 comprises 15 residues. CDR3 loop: CASSSPTGGSQPQHF. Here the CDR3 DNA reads TGTGCCAGCAGTTCTCCCACAGGGGGGAGTCAGCCCCAGCATTTT.

The CDR3 reads CASSPGNSGANVLTF. In DNA form, the CDR3 reads TGCGCCAGCAGCCCCGGGAACTCTGGGGCCAACGTCCTGACTTTC. This chain joins TRBV4-1 and TRBJ2-6; D perhaps matches TRBD2 (5 bases). The CDR3 is made up of 15 amino acids. CDR1 and CDR2 from the germline V gene are MGHRA and YSYEKL. Trimming removed 4 bases from V and 0 bases from J, with 7 bases in between.